Listed below are T cell receptor beta chains from one sample, sequenced in a study of molecular identifiers for immune sequencing clone quantification. TCRdb used MiXCR to reprocess the PCR reads, holding one entry per CDR3 protein. The table records 30,000 to 45,000 distinct CDR3 sequences, roughly 18% of them present only once. The specimen sequenced was naive CD8+ T cells from blood, with Jurkat cell RNA spiked in. Receptors originate from a human donor in good health. Some libraries in this study had Jurkat cell RNA spiked in. CDR3s include the opening cysteine and the closing phenylalanine or tryptophan. D genes are given only for firm matches. Clone sizes are given selectively: once, few, many, or a class where the clone is expanded.

abundance	v_gene	d_gene	j_gene	CDR3nt	CDR3aa
NA	TRBV4-3	NA	TRBJ2-5	TGCGCCAGCAGCCAAGATCGACGAGGGGGGCAGACCCAGTACTTC	CASSQDRRGGQTQYF
few	TRBV12-3/TRBV12-4	NA	TRBJ1-2	TGTGCCAGCAGTCACGGTATGGCCTATGGCTACACCTTC	CASSHGMAYGYTF
many	TRBV4-3	TRBD2	TRBJ2-5	TGCGCCAGCAGCCCTTCCCTACTAGCGGGAGTTTTGGAGACCCAGTACTTC	CASSPSLLAGVLETQYF
NA	TRBV7-8	NA	TRBJ2-3	TGTGCCAGCAGCTTAGTGCAGGGTCGCACAGATACGCAGTATTTT	CASSLVQGRTDTQYF
many	TRBV6-5	NA	TRBJ2-2	TGTGCCAGCAGTTACAAGAACACCGGGGAGCTGTTTTTT	CASSYKNTGELFF
many	TRBV7-9	TRBD1	TRBJ2-5	TGTGCCAGCAGCCAGAAGACAGGGAAAGAGACCCAGTACTTC	CASSQKTGKETQYF
few	TRBV4-1	NA	TRBJ1-5	TGCGCCAGCAGCCAAGATACCTTTTTGGGGCAGCCCCAGCATTTT	CASSQDTFLGQPQHF
many	TRBV25-1	NA	TRBJ1-4	TGTGCCAGCAGTAACCCCGGCCGGTATGAAAAACTGTTTTTT	CASSNPGRYEKLFF
many	TRBV6-2/TRBV6-3	TRBD2	TRBJ2-1	TGTGCCAGCAGAATTGGGACTAGCGGTTACAATGAGCAGTTCTTC	CASRIGTSGYNEQFF
medium-sized	TRBV28	NA	TRBJ2-7	TGTGCCAGCCGTAGGGGGAAGTACTTC	CASRRGKYF
many	TRBV3-1	NA	TRBJ2-2	TGTGCCAGCAGCCCTGAAACCGGGGAGCTGTTTTTT	CASSPETGELFF
many	TRBV12-3/TRBV12-4	TRBD2	TRBJ2-3	TGTGCCAGCAGCCCGGGACGGGGGGAAGGAGGGCCAGATACGCAGTATTTT	CASSPGRGEGGPDTQYF
NA	TRBV6-4	NA	TRBJ2-2	TGTGCCAGCAGTGCCAGGGACAACACCGGGGAGCTGTTTTTT	CASSARDNTGELFF
once	TRBV6-5	NA	TRBJ2-7	TGTGCCAGCAGTTACTATGACGAGCAGTACTTC	CASSYYDEQYF
NA	TRBV7-9	NA	TRBJ1-4	TGTGCCAGCAGCTTATCTCGGGATGAAAAACTGTTTTTT	CASSLSRDEKLFF
many	TRBV7-9	NA	TRBJ2-3	TGTGCCAGCAGCGGGGTTCCAGATACGCAGTATTTT	CASSGVPDTQYF
NA	TRBV13	NA	TRBJ2-7	TGTGACAGCAGCGGATCCGGGACCCCCTACGAGCAGTACTTC	CDSSGSGTPYEQYF
many	TRBV7-9	NA	TRBJ2-7	TGTGCCAGCAGCGACGACCCCCTCCGGGAGCAGTACTTC	CASSDDPLREQYF
many	TRBV7-2	NA	TRBJ2-5	TGTGCCAGCACCCCGACGGGTGGTGGGGAGACCCAGTACTTC	CASTPTGGGETQYF
many	TRBV29-1	NA	TRBJ2-1	TGCAGCGTCAGACTTCCCTCCTACAATGAGCAGTTCTTC	CSVRLPSYNEQFF
few	TRBV14	NA	TRBJ1-1	TGTGCCAGCAGCCAAGAAGGCAAGGGGAACACTGAAGCTTTCTTT	CASSQEGKGNTEAFF
many	TRBV5-4	NA	TRBJ2-2	TGTGCCAGCAGCAGCCTCACAGGACCCACCGCCACCGGGGAGCTGTTTTTT	CASSSLTGPTATGELFF
many	TRBV28	TRBD2	TRBJ2-7	TGTGCCAGCAGTCCCCGTAGCGGGCCGTCCTACGAGCAGTACTTC	CASSPRSGPSYEQYF
many	TRBV2	NA	TRBJ2-1	TGTGCCAGCAGTGAAGCCCTGGTGGGAGCCGGCGACAATGAGCAGTTCTTC	CASSEALVGAGDNEQFF
many	TRBV28	NA	TRBJ1-5	TGTGCCAGCAGTTTAAGTCGGGATAGCAATCAGCCCCAGCATTTT	CASSLSRDSNQPQHF
many	TRBV20-1	TRBD2	TRBJ2-1	TGCAGTGCTAGGGGACTGCGGGAGAGTACCTACAATGAGCAGTTCTTC	CSARGLRESTYNEQFF
NA	TRBV19	TRBD2	TRBJ2-3	TGTGCCAGTAGCTGGACTAGCGGTACAGATACGCAGTATTTT	CASSWTSGTDTQYF
NA	TRBV20-1	NA	TRBJ2-1	TGCAGTGCAGTCGCGGCGGACAATGAGCAGTTCTTC	CSAVAADNEQFF
many	TRBV12-3/TRBV12-4	NA	TRBJ2-7	TGTGCCAGCACTCCAGGGACGGGTCCCTACGAGCAGTACTTC	CASTPGTGPYEQYF
few	TRBV29-1	TRBD2	TRBJ2-7	TGCAGCGTCCGGGGGGTCTCCTACGAGCAGTACTTC	CSVRGVSYEQYF
many	TRBV19	NA	TRBJ1-1	TGTGCCAGTAGTATCGGGCAGTACACTGAAGCTTTCTTT	CASSIGQYTEAFF